The clone carrying this T cell receptor (beta chain) was seen once. Its antigen is not identified. The sample comes from a study of Ad26.COV2.S vaccination and SARS-CoV-2 variants. Study information: Dosing was one shot or two shots 56 days apart. Overall study findings and caveats: From the TCR breadth and depth analyses, total T cell responses may have been underestimated. Vaccinees showed greater spike-specific TCR breadth than placebo recipients.

Produced via immunoSEQ multiplex PCR; TCRdb's table is partial and in-frame only. This table has around 420,000 clones, roughly 90% appearing once. Treatment defined: around 19 received Ad26.COV2.S at low or high dose, single or two shots; about 5 received placebo; per-sample allocation not given. Following the first vaccine or placebo injection, samples were taken on day 63. An Ad26 vector was used to express Wuhan-strain SARS-CoV-2 spike as the vaccine. The specimen was peripheral blood, collected in a trial of Ad26.COV2.S vaccine versus placebo. The sequence was obtained from a person between 18 and 65 years old who received the Ad26.COV2.S COVID-19 vaccine or a placebo.

The CDR3 nucleotides are TGTGCCAGCAGCGCCCTAGCGGGGTTAGCCAAAAACATTCAGTACTTC. Translation gives CASSALAGLAKNIQYF. The J gene is TRBJ2-4, the V gene TRBV7-9, with 9 bases identical to TRBD2. CDR1 and CDR2 from the germline V gene are SEHNR and FQNEAQ (reference sequence). The CDR3 runs 16 residues. V dropped 5 bases and J dropped 0; count of bases not matched to a gene: 5.